The 24 T cell receptor beta chains given below trace back to one sample, sequenced in a study of blood T cells in healthy people across ages. Next came a second PCR, run for about 7 to 12 cycles, which used a sample-barcoded 5' primer along with a J-beta primer mix. MiXCR, run by TCRdb on the 5' RACE reads, gives a single entry per CDR3 protein. The sample carries just over 800,000 distinct CDR3 sequences, under 80% recorded once. The sample taken for sequencing was blood. Receptors were obtained from a man in his thirties or forties in good health.

The chain couples TRBV2 to TRBJ1-1, with TRBD1 identical over 8 bases. This CDR3 is built from 16 residues. Germline CDR1 and CDR2: SNHLY and FYNNEI. J lost 4 bases, V lost 8 bases, and 15 bases had no gene match. Here the CDR3 reads CASFPRAGGQGTEAFF. For the CDR3, the DNA is TGTGCCAGCTTCCCTCGGGCAGGGGGCCAAGGCACTGAAGCTTTCTTT.

The rearrangement uses TRBV6-5 and TRBJ2-5; D is possibly TRBD2 (7 bases). The CDR3 runs 16 residues. Trimming took 4 bases from V and 1 from J, leaving 16 bases between them. From germline, CDR1 is MNHEY and CDR2 SVGAGI. The CDR3 sequence: CASSSLAGAIQETQYF. The DNA of the CDR3 is TGTGCCAGCAGTTCCCTCGCGGGGGCAATCCAAGAGACCCAGTACTTC.

The chain links TRBV20-1 to TRBJ1-2; D gene uncertain. Trimming pared 5 bases from V and 6 bases from J, leaving 16 bases between. The germline CDR1 and CDR2 sequences are DFQATT and SNEGSKA (reference sequence). This CDR3 region has 13 residues. The CDR3 DNA sequence: TGCAGTGCTGGCGTACGATTTATCGATGGCTACACCTTC. As protein: CSAGVRFIDGYTF.

This chain joins TRBV5-1 and TRBJ2-7; D is possibly TRBD1 (5 bases). The CDR3 sequence is 13 residues long. V dropped 4 bases and J dropped 11 bases, with 19 bases sitting between them. Germline-derived CDR1 and CDR2 are SGHRS and YFSETQ. The CDR3 DNA follows: TGCGCCAGCAGCCCGACCCTGACAGCCACCAAGTACTTC. It specifies CASSPTLTATKYF.

This chain connects TRBV29-1 to TRBJ2-1, with unresolved D. This CDR3 spans 13 amino acids. Trimming took 7 bases from V and 6 from J, leaving 16 bases between them. Germline V CDR1 and CDR2: SQVTM, ANQGSEA. The CDR3 nucleotides are TGCAGCGCGCACCATAATCTCGGCAATGAGCAGTTCTTC. It is translated as CSAHHNLGNEQFF.

This clonotype turned up a few times. V is TRBV18 and J is TRBJ1-2, with 7 positions matching TRBD1. CDR1 is KGHSH and CDR2 is LQKENI in the germline V gene. The CDR3 is made up of 15 amino acids. V dropped 3 bases and J dropped 4; count of bases not matched to a gene: 8. The CDR3 loop is CASSPGTALRYGYTF. The CDR3 bases are TGTGCCAGCTCACCTGGGACAGCGCTGCGCTATGGCTACACCTTC.

The chain employs TRBV7-3 and TRBJ2-7; D is ambiguous. Deletions cut 4 bases from V and 1 base from J, with 8 bases between. The CDR3 sequence is 13 residues long. CDR1 is SGHTA and CDR2 is FQGTGA in the germline V gene. CDR3 DNA: TGTGCCAGCAGCTCTTCCCTATCCTACGAGCAGTACTTC. Translated: CASSSSLSYEQYF. The full variable domain, completed using reference TRBV7-3 and TRBJ2-7, is GAGVSQTPSNKVTEKGKYVELRCDPISGHTALYWYRQSLGQGPEFLIYFQGTGAADDSGLPNDRFFAVRPEGSVSTLKIQRTERGDSAVYLCASSSSLSYEQYFGPGTRLTVT.

The rearrangement uses TRBV5-6 and TRBJ1-6; the match to TRBD1 covers 9 bases. The CDR3 contains 14 residues. From germline, CDR1 is SGHDT and CDR2 YYEEEE. V shed 1 base, J shed 9 bases, and the junction held 2 bases outside the gene matches. This chain's CDR3 is CASSLTGGGSPLHF. The CDR3 DNA sequence: TGTGCCAGCAGCTTGACAGGGGGCGGTTCACCCCTCCACTTT. The variable domain in full, with the rest retrieved from reference TRBV5-6 and TRBJ1-6, is DAGVTQSPTHLIKTRGQQVTLRCSPKSGHDTVSWYQQALGQGPQFIFQYYEEEERQRGNFPDRFSGHQFPNYSSELNVNALLLGDSALYLCASSLTGGGSPLHFGNGTRLTVT.

The V call is TRBV11-2, the J call TRBJ2-3; D not resolved. Germline-derived CDR1 and CDR2 are SGHAT and FQNNGV. V was pared by 2 bases and J by 0 bases, with 15 bases between. The CDR3 is made up of 17 amino acids. The DNA for the CDR3 is TGTGCCAGCAGCTTACTGGCAGGCATCCCTAGCACAGATACGCAGTATTTT. This translates into CASSLLAGIPSTDTQYF.

Details on this clonotype: This may come from a read error, since a much larger clone is one base off. The chain links TRBV27 to TRBJ2-1; 7 bases match TRBD2. The J call may be in error: the DNA end matches TRBJ2-7 better. The CDR3 consists of 15 residues. Per the germline V gene, CDR1 is MNHEY and CDR2 is SMNVEV (reference sequence). The CDR3 loop reads CASSFWGLAENEQYF. DNA for the CDR3: TGTGCCAGCAGTTTTTGGGGTCTAGCGGAAAATGAGCAGTACTTC.

This rearrangement joins TRBV4-3 to TRBJ2-7; 8 bases match TRBD1. This CDR3 comprises 12 residues. V shed 3 bases, J shed 6 bases, and the junction held 1 base outside the gene matches. Germline V lookup: CDR1 LGHNA, CDR2 YSLEER. The CDR3 protein is CASSQTGAEQYF. The CDR3, as DNA: TGCGCCAGCAGCCAGACAGGGGCCGAGCAGTACTTC.

This clonotype was recorded once. This chain links TRBV27 with TRBJ1-3; D remains ambiguous. Germline CDR1 is MNHEY and CDR2 is SMNVEV (reference sequence). The CDR3 runs 12 residues. With 5 bases removed from V and 3 bases from J, the gap between germline ends came to 5 bases. The CDR3 sequence is CASSRDGNTIYF. The CDR3 bases are TGTGCCAGCAGTAGAGATGGAAACACCATATATTTT.

The J gene is TRBJ2-3, the V gene TRBV29-1; perhaps TRBD2 as D (6 bases). CDR3 size: 12 residues. Germline CDR1 and CDR2: SQVTM and ANQGSEA. Trimming took off 6 bases at V and 8 bases at J, with 15 bases between the two ends. This CDR3 is CSVGPAEGTQYF. The CDR3 DNA follows: TGCAGCGTGGGGCCCGCGGAGGGTACGCAGTATTTT.

The chain joins TRBV7-2 to TRBJ1-2; TRBD1 is a possible D gene (6 bases). V lost 6 bases to trimming and J lost 5 bases, with 16 bases between them. The CDR3 runs to 14 residues. The germline V gene has CDR1 SGHTA and CDR2 FQGNSA. CDR3: CASSYVRTEYGYTF. CDR3 bases: TGTGCCAGCAGTTACGTGCGGACAGAGTATGGCTACACCTTC. Supplemented by reference TRBV7-2 and TRBJ1-2, the full variable domain reads GAGVSQSPSNKVTEKGKDVELRCDPISGHTALYWYRQSLGQGLEFLIYFQGNSAPDKSGLPSDRFSAERTGGSVSTLTIQRTQQEDSAVYLCASSYVRTEYGYTFGSGTRLTVV.

The chain carries TRBV5-1 and TRBJ1-6; D is perhaps TRBD1 (6 bases). The germline CDR1 and CDR2 sequences are SGHRS and YFSETQ. The CDR3 loop spans 16 amino acids. V was shortened by 0 bases and J by 4 bases, with 11 bases between the two germline ends. In nucleotides, the CDR3 is TGCGCCAGCAGCTTGGAAGGAGGGGGTTATAATTCACCCCTCCACTTT. Protein: CASSLEGGGYNSPLHF.

This clonotype was seen only a few times. The gene calls are TRBV5-1 and TRBJ2-5; D might be TRBD1 (6 bases). The CDR3 consists of 13 residues. The V end was cut by 5 bases, the J end by 2 bases, with 10 bases between. Germline CDR1 reads SGHRS; CDR2 reads YFSETQ. DNA for the CDR3: TGCGCCAGCAGTTGGGACATACAAGAGACCCAGTACTTC. Amino acids: CASSWDIQETQYF.

The CDR3 DNA follows: TGTGCCAGCAGTTTATCTGGACAGGGGGTTGAGAGTGAGCAGTTCTTC. Translation: CASSLSGQGVESEQFF. The chain recombines TRBV28 with TRBJ2-1, with TRBD1 matching 10 bases. The germline gives CDR1 MDHEN, CDR2 SYDVKM. CDR3 length: 16 residues. The trim removed 1 base at V and 9 bases at J, leaving 9 bases unmatched.

The V and J genes are TRBV6-1 and TRBJ2-4, with D unresolved. The germline V and J ends were trimmed by 3 bases and 0 bases, with 12 bases remaining between them. In germline, CDR1 is MNHNS, CDR2 SASEGT. This CDR3 has 16 amino acids. CDR3 amino acids: CASSDALDTAKNIQYF. DNA of the CDR3: TGTGCCAGCAGTGATGCCCTAGACACAGCCAAAAACATTCAGTACTTC.

This clonotype occurred a few times. This chain uses TRBV5-1 with TRBJ2-1; 7 nucleotides align to TRBD1. Germline CDR1 SGHRS, CDR2 YFSETQ. This CDR3 comprises 17 residues. Trimming cost V 3 bases and J 6 bases; bases outside gene matches: 15. The CDR3 spells CASSSPPGQVWGNEQFF. The CDR3 region has the DNA TGCGCCAGCAGCTCGCCCCCAGGACAGGTCTGGGGCAATGAGCAGTTCTTC.

A few counts support this clonotype. J is TRBJ1-2 and V is TRBV20-1, with D tentatively TRBD1 (6 bases). The CDR3 extends over 14 amino acids. V lost 3 bases and J lost 3, with 14 bases in between. Germline assignment: CDR1 DFQATT and CDR2 SNEGSKA (reference sequence). The CDR3 region has the DNA TGCAGTGCTAGCCCTTCACAGGGATACTATGGCTACACCTTC. It translates to CSASPSQGYYGYTF.

In this sample, this clonotype turned up many times. V is TRBV6-2 or TRBV6-3 and J is TRBJ2-5; D is unresolved. Between the trimmed V and J ends, which lost 2 bases and 3 bases, there was a span of 7 bases. The CDR3 spans 13 residues. Germline CDR1 reads MNHEY; CDR2 reads SVGEGT. The CDR3 is CASSYGREETQYF. The CDR3 nucleotides are TGTGCCAGCAGTTACGGTAGGGAAGAGACCCAGTACTTC.

This clonotype was seen only once. CDR3 residues: CASSQGFGGGAHEQYF. The DNA of the CDR3 is TGTGCCAGCAGCCAAGGATTCGGCGGGGGGGCCCACGAGCAGTACTTC. V usage is TRBV3-1 and J usage is TRBJ2-5; TRBD2 agrees at 9 bases. TRBJ2-7 matches the DNA end more closely, so the J call is doubtful. Per the germline V gene, CDR1 is LGHDT and CDR2 is YNNKEL (reference sequence). CDR3 length: 16 amino acids.

This rearrangement joins TRBV7-8 to TRBJ1-1; no clear D. Trimming removed 5 bases from V and 7 bases from J, with 14 bases in between. The CDR3 loop spans 13 amino acids. Germline loops: CDR1 SGHVS, CDR2 FQNEAQ. DNA of the CDR3: TGTGCCAGCAGCGCTCAGGCGAAGGATGAAGCTTTCTTT. Translated: CASSAQAKDEAFF.

The J gene is TRBJ2-4, the V gene TRBV20-1, with 11 bases that match TRBD1. The J call is uncertain, as TRBJ2-7 better fits the DNA end. CDR3 size: 14 residues. From germline, CDR1 is DFQATT and CDR2 SNEGSKA (reference sequence). This chain's CDR3 is CSAKAGTGGYEQYF. Here the CDR3 DNA reads TGCAGTGCTAAAGCCGGGACAGGGGGATACGAGCAGTACTTC.